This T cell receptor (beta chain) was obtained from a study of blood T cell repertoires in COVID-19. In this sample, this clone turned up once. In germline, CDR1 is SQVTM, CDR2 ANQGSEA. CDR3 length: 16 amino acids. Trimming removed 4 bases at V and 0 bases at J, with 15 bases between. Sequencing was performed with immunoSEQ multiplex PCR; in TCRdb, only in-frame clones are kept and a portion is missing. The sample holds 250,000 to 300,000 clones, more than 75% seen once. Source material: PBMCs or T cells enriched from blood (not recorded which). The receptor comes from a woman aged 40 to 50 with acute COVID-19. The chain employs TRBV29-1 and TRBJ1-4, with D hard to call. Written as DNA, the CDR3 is TGCAGCGTTGCTCGGGGTAACGGGGCAACTAATGAAAAACTGTTTTTT. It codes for CSVARGNGATNEKLFF.